One sample yielded the 17 T cell receptor beta chains listed below, sequenced in a study of CD8 T cells in ankylosing spondylitis. Which antigens these TCRs recognize remains unknown. MiXCR, run by TCRdb on the 5' RACE reads, gives a single entry per CDR3 protein. The sample has a few hundred thousand distinct CDR3 sequences, 15% to 20% seen once; the top ten hold over 0.9%. Study-wide findings and caveats: It appeared that ankylosing spondylitis blood was characterized by a TCR beta motif of 8 or 9 highly homologous variants.

Sequencing was performed on blood, either unsorted or a sorted T cell fraction (not recorded which). Source of these receptors: a male donor with ankylosing spondylitis.

This clonotype was seen more than once but under ten times. In DNA, the CDR3 is TGTGCCACCAGTGACTCCCGGGGCCCATTGGGAGTGGAGCAGTTCTTC. The encoded protein is CATSDSRGPLGVEQFF. V and J are TRBV24-1 and TRBJ2-1, with D perhaps being TRBD1 or TRBD2 (5 bases each). This CDR3 region has 16 residues. Germline lookup yields CDR1 KGHDR and CDR2 SFDVKD. The V and J ends lost 4 bases and 10 bases respectively, with 22 bases between them.

The chain combines TRBV28 with TRBJ1-6; D is uncertain. CDR1 is MDHEN, CDR2 SYDVKM, per germline. V was clipped by 7 bases and J by 4 bases, with 14 bases between them. The CDR3 spans 15 residues. The CDR3 protein is CASTTGPGYNSPLHF. The CDR3 nucleotides are TGTGCCAGCACGACCGGGCCAGGATATAATTCACCCCTCCACTTT.

This clonotype occurred many times. The rearrangement links TRBV10-3 to TRBJ2-7, with no clear D. The V end lost 8 bases, the J end lost 7 bases, and 12 bases lay between the germline ends. The CDR3 extends over 11 amino acids. The germline CDR1 and CDR2 sequences are ENHRY and SYGVKD. For the CDR3, the DNA is TGTGCCATCGGAAGGGCGGAAGAGCAGTACTTC. The encoded protein is CAIGRAEEQYF.

V usage is TRBV5-1 and J usage is TRBJ2-2, with 14 nucleotides matching TRBD2. The CDR3 length is 16 residues. With 4 bases clipped from V and 7 bases from J, the junction kept 6 bases outside the gene matches. Germline V gene lookup returns CDR1 SGHRS and CDR2 YFSETQ. The CDR3 spells CASSKGTSGSVGELFF. Here the CDR3 DNA reads TGCGCCAGCAGCAAAGGGACTAGCGGGAGCGTCGGGGAGCTGTTTTTT.

V gene TRBV20-1 combines with J gene TRBJ2-5; D tentatively reads TRBD1 or TRBD2 (5 bases each). In germline, CDR1 is DFQATT, CDR2 SNEGSKA (reference sequence). The CDR3 runs to 15 residues. V was pared by 5 bases and J by 4 bases, with 20 bases between. The CDR3 loop is CSAPKAGASGETQYF. In DNA, the CDR3 is TGCAGTGCTCCCAAGGCCGGGGCTTCAGGAGAGACCCAGTACTTC.

This chain links TRBV5-1 with TRBJ2-1, with 7 nucleotides matching TRBD1. The V gene's germline CDR1 is SGHRS and CDR2 YFSETQ. CDR3 length: 16 amino acids. V lost 4 bases to trimming and J lost 4 bases; unmatched junction nucleotides: 11. CDR3 region: CASSNRDRRVYNEQFF. The CDR3 DNA reads as TGCGCCAGCAGCAACAGGGACAGAAGAGTATACAATGAGCAGTTCTTC.

This chain connects TRBV20-1 to TRBJ1-5, with a possible D match to TRBD1 (5 bases). The length of the CDR3 is 15 residues. Germline-derived CDR1 and CDR2 are DFQATT and SNEGSKA (reference sequence). V was cut by 3 bases and J by 4 bases, with 16 bases left in between. CDR3 in amino acids: CSARREVAGNQPQHF. CDR3 sequence (DNA): TGCAGTGCTAGGAGGGAGGTGGCAGGGAATCAGCCCCAGCATTTT.

The V and J genes are TRBV20-1 and TRBJ2-1, with D possibly TRBD1 on 6 matching bases. This CDR3 comprises 11 residues. V was pared by 7 bases and J by 8 bases, with 12 bases between. Germline CDR1 and CDR2: DFQATT and SNEGSKA (reference sequence). The CDR3 DNA sequence: TGCAGTGGGTCCAGGGGCGATGAGCAGTTCTTC. Its translation: CSGSRGDEQFF.

This chain connects TRBV7-8 to TRBJ2-7; TRBD1 aligns across 10 bases. Germline V gene data show CDR1 as SGHVS and CDR2 as FQNEAQ. CDR3 length equals 18 residues. The J segment lost 2 bases and the V segment lost 5 bases, leaving 15 bases of the junction unmatched. The CDR3 is CASSNGQGVRISTYEQYF. The CDR3 DNA follows: TGTGCCAGCAGCAACGGACAGGGGGTTCGGATTTCTACCTACGAGCAGTACTTC.

The chain links TRBV5-1 to TRBJ2-7; the match to TRBD1 covers 7 bases. V dropped 4 bases and J dropped 8; count of bases not matched to a gene: 12. The length of the CDR3 is 14 residues. CDR1 and CDR2 from the germline V gene are SGHRS and YFSETQ. The CDR3 here is CASSAGDSRGQQYF. The DNA of the CDR3 is TGCGCCAGCAGCGCTGGGGACAGCCGCGGGCAGCAGTACTTC.

This clonotype was detected a few times. The J gene is TRBJ2-3, the V gene TRBV6-5, with D perhaps TRBD2 (5 bases). V was clipped by 4 bases and J by 1 base, with 12 bases between them. Germline CDR1 reads MNHEY; CDR2 reads SVGAGI. This CDR3 contains 15 residues. The CDR3 nucleotides are TGTGCCAGCAGTTCACTAGTGACTGGCACAGATACGCAGTATTTT. Encoded protein: CASSSLVTGTDTQYF.

The rearrangement joins TRBV5-1 to TRBJ1-4; no clear D. CDR1 is SGHRS and CDR2 is YFSETQ in the germline V gene. The V and J ends lost 0 bases and 6 bases respectively, with 9 bases between them. The CDR3 has 14 amino acids. The CDR3 DNA is TGCGCCAGCAGCTTGGCCCTCTCTCATGAAAAACTGTTTTTT. Translated, it gives CASSLALSHEKLFF.

V gene TRBV5-1 combines with J gene TRBJ1-1; the D gene is possibly TRBD1 (6 bases). The CDR3 contains 13 residues. V was clipped by 1 base and J by 5 bases, with 9 bases between them. Germline CDR1 is SGHRS and CDR2 is YFSETQ. CDR3 amino acids: CASSLTGWTEAFF. In DNA, the CDR3 is TGCGCCAGCAGCTTGACAGGGTGGACTGAAGCTTTCTTT.

This clonotype was detected a few times. The V and J genes are TRBV20-1 and TRBJ2-2, with a possible D match to TRBD2 (5 bases). V was trimmed by 4 bases and J by 6 bases, leaving 18 bases between them. Germline loops: CDR1 DFQATT, CDR2 SNEGSKA (reference sequence). The CDR3 extends over 15 amino acids. CDR3 region: CSAIVDPTRSGELFF. In nucleotides, the CDR3 is TGCAGTGCTATAGTTGACCCTACTAGGTCCGGGGAGCTGTTTTTT.

The rearrangement joins TRBV20-1 to TRBJ2-1; TRBD2 is a possible D gene (6 bases). Trimming cost V 2 bases and J 6 bases, with 17 bases left between them. The germline V gene encodes CDR1 DFQATT and CDR2 SNEGSKA (reference sequence). CDR3 length: 15 amino acids. Here the CDR3 reads CSARPLTGTPNEQFF. The CDR3, as DNA: TGCAGTGCTAGACCCTTGACCGGGACTCCCAATGAGCAGTTCTTC.

This clonotype occurred many times. V usage is TRBV12-3 or TRBV12-4 and J usage is TRBJ1-6; weak D call: TRBD1 (5 bases). Between the trimmed V and J ends, which lost 7 bases and 8 bases, there was a span of 12 bases. The CDR3 is 13 amino acids. CDR3 nucleotide sequence: TGTGCCAGCAAGGTGGGGCCGTATTCACCCCTCCACTTT. Translating gives CASKVGPYSPLHF.

The V and J genes are TRBV7-9 and TRBJ1-2; 7 bases are shared with TRBD1. Looked up from germline, CDR1 is SEHNR and CDR2 is FQNEAQ (reference sequence). J lost 7 bases, V lost 2 bases, and 4 bases had no gene match. This CDR3 contains 13 residues. CDR3: CASSLMQGGGYTF. CDR3 DNA: TGTGCCAGCAGCTTAATGCAGGGGGGTGGCTACACCTTC.